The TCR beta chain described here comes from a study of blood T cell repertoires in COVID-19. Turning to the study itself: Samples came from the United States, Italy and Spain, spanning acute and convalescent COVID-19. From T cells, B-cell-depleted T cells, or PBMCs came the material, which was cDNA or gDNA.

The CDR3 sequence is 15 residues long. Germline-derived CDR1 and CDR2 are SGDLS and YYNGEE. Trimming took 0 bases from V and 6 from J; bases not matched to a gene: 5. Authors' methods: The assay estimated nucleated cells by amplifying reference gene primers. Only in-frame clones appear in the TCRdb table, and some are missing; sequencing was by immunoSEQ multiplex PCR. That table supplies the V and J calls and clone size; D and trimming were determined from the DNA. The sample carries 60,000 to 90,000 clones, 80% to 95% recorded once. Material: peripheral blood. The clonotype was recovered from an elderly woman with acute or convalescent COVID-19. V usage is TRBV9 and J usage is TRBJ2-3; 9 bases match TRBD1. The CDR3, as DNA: TGTGCCAGCAGCGTAGCGGGGACAGGGTTGGATACGCAGTATTTT. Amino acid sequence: CASSVAGTGLDTQYF.